The 26 T cell receptor beta chains below were found in one sample sequenced in a study of PD-1 blockade in classical Hodgkin lymphoma. Measured with immunoSEQ multiplex PCR; TCRdb has only the in-frame clones, and not every one. Of tens of thousands of clones in the sample, 90% are singletons; the top ten hold around 14%. Sample time point: cycle 4 day 1 (C4D1), after five to seven weeks of nivolumab. Exposure to brentuximab vedotin varied, and each patient had relapsed following autologous stem cell transplantation. The starting material was peripheral blood mononuclear cells (PBMCs), obtained before the fourth cycle of nivolumab. The source is a human donor with classical Hodgkin lymphoma.

The chain combines TRBV14 with TRBJ1-1; D ambiguous. The germline V and J ends were trimmed by 6 bases and 3 bases, with 8 bases remaining between them. In germline, CDR1 is SGHDN, CDR2 FVKESK. CDR3 size: 12 residues. CDR3 coding DNA: TGTGCCAGCAGTCGGATGTACACTGAAGCTTTCTTT. Its protein product is CASSRMYTEAFF.

The chain employs TRBV5-6 and TRBJ1-5; D gene uncertain. The CDR3 totals 16 residues. Trimming took 4 bases from V and 0 from J, leaving 14 bases between them. The germline gives CDR1 SGHDT, CDR2 YYEEEE. CDR3 nucleotides: TGTGCCAGCAGCCTTTTCGGGATGTATAGCAATCAGCCCCAGCATTTT. Amino acid sequence: CASSLFGMYSNQPQHF. Looking up the rest from reference TRBV5-6 and TRBJ1-5 gives the full variable domain: DAGVTQSPTHLIKTRGQQVTLRCSPKSGHDTVSWYQQALGQGPQFIFQYYEEEERQRGNFPDRFSGHQFPNYSSELNVNALLLGDSALYLCASSLFGMYSNQPQHFGDGTRLSIL.

The V gene is TRBV10-2, the J gene TRBJ2-1, with 12 bases fitting TRBD2. The trim removed 8 bases at V and 2 bases at J, leaving 7 bases unmatched. This CDR3 region has 16 residues. The V gene's germline CDR1 is WSHSY and CDR2 SAAADI. The CDR3 loop reads CASLPSGRGTYNEQFF. CDR3 sequence (DNA): TGCGCCAGCCTTCCTAGCGGGAGGGGAACCTACAATGAGCAGTTCTTC.

This chain joins TRBV7-8 and TRBJ1-5; D is unresolved. Germline V gene data show CDR1 as SGHVS and CDR2 as FQNEAQ. V was cut by 1 base and J by 2 bases, with 6 bases left in between. The CDR3 spans 14 residues. Written as DNA, the CDR3 is TGTGCCAGCAGCTTAGGGAGGGGCAATCAGCCCCAGCATTTT. It is translated as CASSLGRGNQPQHF.

The rearrangement links TRBV19 to TRBJ1-4; 8 nucleotides match TRBD1. The CDR3 totals 16 residues. Looked up from germline, CDR1 is LNHDA and CDR2 is SQIVND (reference sequence). J gave up 10 bases and V 1 base, and 11 bases lay outside the gene matches. The CDR3 protein is CASSIGRRQGAGKLFF. DNA of the CDR3: TGTGCCAGTAGTATAGGACGTCGGCAGGGGGCAGGAAAACTGTTTTTT.

Regarding this clone: The DNA is left out, because the CDR3 cannot be placed on it with certainty; the CDR3 is given as TCRdb lists it. The gene calls are TRBV27 and TRBJ1-1. The CDR3 spans 14 residues, counting both ends. Germline loops: CDR1 MNHEY, CDR2 SMNVEV (reference sequence). The CDR3 sequence: CASSTSGGNTEAFF.

The chain uses TRBV7-9 and TRBJ2-7; 7 bases line up with TRBD1. Per germline, CDR1 SEHNR and CDR2 FQNEAQ (reference sequence). Germline trimming cut 3 bases from V and 6 bases from J; bases unmatched to any gene: 14. The CDR3 sequence is 16 residues long. The CDR3 loop reads CASSLWTGLRVSEQYF. The DNA of the CDR3 is TGTGCCAGCAGCTTGTGGACAGGTTTGAGGGTAAGCGAGCAGTACTTC.

CDR3: CASSHGSWEQYF. DNA of the CDR3: TGTGCCAGCAGCCACGGTTCGTGGGAGCAGTACTTC. The chain carries TRBV5-6 and TRBJ2-7; D is undetermined. Trimming took 4 bases from V and 7 from J, leaving 12 bases between them. This CDR3 is built from 12 residues. The germline gives CDR1 SGHDT, CDR2 YYEEEE.

This chain links TRBV5-6 with TRBJ1-4; tentative D call: TRBD1 (6 bases). Trimming shortened V by 1 base and J by 7 bases, and 14 bases separated the two germline ends. The germline V gene has CDR1 SGHDT and CDR2 YYEEEE. The CDR3 consists of 15 residues. This CDR3 reads CASSLIRDKGEKLFF. CDR3 in DNA: TGTGCCAGCAGCTTGATCAGGGACAAGGGTGAAAAACTGTTTTTT.

The rearrangement uses TRBV28 and TRBJ2-7; 7 positions agree with TRBD1. The CDR3 covers 15 residues. J lost 4 bases, V lost 6 bases, and 12 bases had no gene match. Germline-derived CDR1 and CDR2 are MDHEN and SYDVKM. The DNA for the CDR3 is TGTGCCAGCAGCCTTCTTGGACAGGTCTTGTACGAGCAGTACTTC. As protein: CASSLLGQVLYEQYF.

The rearrangement uses TRBV14 and TRBJ2-7; unclear D gene. Germline CDR1 reads SGHDN; CDR2 reads FVKESK. The CDR3 has 15 residues. V shed 2 bases and J shed 3 bases, with 14 bases lying between them. CDR3 in amino acids: CASSQYGLVNYEQYF. In DNA, the CDR3 is TGTGCCAGCAGCCAATATGGTTTGGTCAACTACGAGCAGTACTTC.

The chain combines TRBV2 with TRBJ1-2; tentatively, D is TRBD1 (5 bases). Trimming cost V 3 bases and J 4 bases, with 9 bases left between them. Germline V gene data show CDR1 as SNHLY and CDR2 as FYNNEI. The CDR3 extends over 13 amino acids. The CDR3 spells CASSEGGVYGYTF. CDR3 DNA sequence: TGTGCCAGCAGTGAGGGGGGAGTCTATGGCTACACCTTC.

The rearrangement uses TRBV27 and TRBJ2-7; D is ambiguous. The CDR3 totals 17 residues. Between the trimmed V and J ends, which lost 2 bases and 3 bases, there was a span of 20 bases. Germline V CDR1 and CDR2: MNHEY, SMNVEV (reference sequence). CDR3 DNA sequence: TGTGCCAGCAGTTTAAGCCCCCCAGGTTTTGCGAACTACGAGCAGTACTTC. Translation: CASSLSPPGFANYEQYF.

The chain is built from TRBV27 and TRBJ2-1; no definite D call. V gave up 0 bases and J gave up 6 bases, with 6 bases separating them. Germline assignment: CDR1 MNHEY and CDR2 SMNVEV (reference sequence). This CDR3 contains 13 residues. CDR3: CASSLSQFNEQFF. The CDR3 nucleotides are TGTGCCAGCAGTTTATCCCAGTTCAATGAGCAGTTCTTC.

This clone was seen more than once but under ten times. The V and J genes are TRBV18 and TRBJ1-1, with TRBD1 matching 7 bases. The CDR3 runs to 14 residues. V trimming: 3 bases; J trimming: 1 base; junction bases outside the gene matches: 2. Germline V gives CDR1 KGHSH, CDR2 LQKENI. DNA of the CDR3: TGTGCCAGCTCACCTTGGACAGGGAACACTGAAGCTTTCTTT. Translated: CASSPWTGNTEAFF.

This chain joins TRBV30 and TRBJ2-1, with D possibly being TRBD1 (6 bases). Germline CDR1 reads GTSNPN; CDR2 reads SVGIG (reference sequence). Trimming cost V 2 bases and J 7 bases, with 18 bases left between them. The CDR3 has 15 residues. The CDR3 sequence: CAWSRVQGFGNEQFF. The DNA of the CDR3 is TGTGCCTGGAGTAGGGTACAGGGATTTGGGAATGAGCAGTTCTTC. Complete variable domain (other parts from reference TRBV30 and TRBJ2-1): SQTIHQWPATLVQPVGSPLSLECTVEGTSNPNLYWYRQAAGRGLQLLFYSVGIGQISSEVPQNLSASRPQDRQFILSSKKLLLSDSGFYLCAWSRVQGFGNEQFFGPGTRLTVL.

The chain uses TRBV6-1 and TRBJ1-4; 9 bases line up with TRBD1. The junction had 8 bases not matched to a gene; V was cut back by 4 bases and J by 8 bases. The V gene's germline CDR1 is MNHNS and CDR2 SASEGT. This CDR3 has 15 residues. The CDR3 DNA is TGTGCCAGCAGTGTCTACAGGGGGCAGGGAGAAAAACTGTTTTTT. Encoded protein: CASSVYRGQGEKLFF.

A few counts support this clone. The rearrangement links TRBV27 to TRBJ2-3; D gene unclear. Deletions cut 10 bases from V and 4 bases from J, with 12 bases between. The CDR3 contains 12 residues. The V gene's germline CDR1 is MNHEY and CDR2 SMNVEV (reference sequence). The CDR3 sequence is CATSGFADTQYF. The CDR3 nucleotides read TGTGCCACCTCCGGGTTCGCAGATACGCAGTATTTT.

The chain is built from TRBV27 and TRBJ2-2; the D is unclear. Trimming removed 6 bases at V and 4 bases at J, with 9 bases between. Germline V lookup: CDR1 MNHEY, CDR2 SMNVEV (reference sequence). The CDR3 runs to 13 residues. CDR3 region: CASRLHFTGELFF. DNA for the CDR3: TGTGCCAGCAGACTGCACTTCACCGGGGAGCTGTTTTTT.

This clone came up a few times. Other DNA sequences within the sample encode an identical CDR3. This rearrangement joins TRBV6-5 to TRBJ2-1; D remains unclear. This CDR3 has 15 residues. Germline V lookup: CDR1 MNHEY, CDR2 SVGAGI. Between the trimmed V and J ends, which lost 0 bases and 0 bases, there was a span of 6 bases. CDR3 sequence (DNA): TGTGCCAGCAGTTACTCGGGTAGCTCCTACAATGAGCAGTTCTTC. Translated: CASSYSGSSYNEQFF.

The count of this clone is one. This chain links TRBV30 with TRBJ2-7, with 9 bases matching TRBD1. CDR1 and CDR2 (germline): GTSNPN, SVGIG (reference sequence). The CDR3 length is 14 residues. Trimming took 5 bases from V and 5 from J; bases not matched to a gene: 10. This CDR3 reads CAWGTGGVFHEQYF. The CDR3 DNA is TGTGCCTGGGGTACAGGGGGCGTATTCCACGAGCAGTACTTC.

The chain has TRBV9 and TRBJ2-4, with TRBD2 as a possible D gene (7 bases). This CDR3 region has 17 residues. Between the trimmed V and J ends, which lost 3 bases and 8 bases, there was a span of 24 bases. Germline V gene data show CDR1 as SGDLS and CDR2 as YYNGEE. The CDR3 reads CASSEGVGGSGGDIQYF. The DNA for the CDR3 is TGTGCCAGCAGCGAGGGGGTTGGCGGGAGCGGTGGGGACATTCAGTACTTC.

V usage is TRBV10-3 and J usage is TRBJ1-2, with a tentative D call TRBD1 (6 bases). Germline CDR1 is ENHRY and CDR2 is SYGVKD. This CDR3 has 15 residues. Trimming pared 2 bases from V and 7 bases from J, leaving 17 bases between. CDR3 nucleotide sequence: TGTGCCATCAGTGAGGACAGGTTGGTAAAGGCTGGCTACACCTTC. Translated, it gives CAISEDRLVKAGYTF.

The CDR3 reads CASSLSGVNTGELFF. As DNA, the CDR3 is TGTGCCAGCAGCTTATCGGGGGTAAACACCGGGGAGCTGTTTTTT. This chain links TRBV7-3 with TRBJ2-2, with D possibly TRBD2 on 6 matching bases. This CDR3 comprises 15 residues. The germline gives CDR1 SGHTA, CDR2 FQGTGA. Trimming cost V 2 bases and J 2 bases, with 9 bases left between them. The full variable domain, with the rest looked up from reference TRBV7-3 and TRBJ2-2, is GAGVSQTPSNKVTEKGKYVELRCDPISGHTALYWYRQSLGQGPEFLIYFQGTGAADDSGLPNDRFFAVRPEGSVSTLKIQRTERGDSAVYLCASSLSGVNTGELFFGEGSRLTVL.

The rearrangement joins TRBV27 to TRBJ2-1; perhaps TRBD1 as D (5 bases). With 7 bases removed from V and 7 bases from J, the gap between germline ends came to 14 bases. Per germline, CDR1 MNHEY and CDR2 SMNVEV (reference sequence). This CDR3 is 13 amino acids long. CDR3 DNA sequence: TGTGCCAGCAAAGGTTTAGGGGATAATGAGCAGTTCTTC. Its protein is CASKGLGDNEQFF.

This chain joins TRBV28 and TRBJ2-3; 9 positions match TRBD1. Germline-derived CDR1 and CDR2 are MDHEN and SYDVKM. Trimming cost V 5 bases and J 6 bases; bases outside gene matches: 9. This CDR3 contains 15 residues. CDR3 amino acids: CASSPTGGDWDTQYF. The CDR3, as DNA: TGTGCCAGCAGTCCCACAGGGGGCGATTGGGATACGCAGTATTTT.